These 28 T cell receptor beta chains were all obtained from the same sample, sequenced in a study of shared T cell receptors in the human thymus. Method: immunoSEQ multiplex PCR; TCRdb's copy keeps in-frame clones and lacks some. The data contain about 660,000 clones, more than 75% of them singletons. This sample also appeared in a second study, on human thymus T cells.

Material: thymocytes. The receptors come from a boy less than two years old with a congenital heart defect.

The CDR3 loop reads CASSFWTHTEAFF. Written as DNA, the CDR3 is TGCGCCAGCAGCTTCTGGACTCACACTGAAGCTTTCTTT. The chain carries TRBV5-1 and TRBJ1-1; D unresolved. Germline CDR1 reads SGHRS; CDR2 reads YFSETQ. V was shortened by 2 bases and J by 3 bases, with 8 bases between the two germline ends. The CDR3 totals 13 residues.

This clone has only one observation. The chain recombines TRBV4-3 with TRBJ2-1; 8 bases line up with TRBD2. In germline, CDR1 is LGHNA, CDR2 YSLEER. The V gene end was trimmed by 0 bases and the J gene end by 8 bases; junction bases not matched to a gene: 9. The CDR3 extends over 16 amino acids. The CDR3 bases are TGCGCCAGCAGCCAAGATCACGGGAGGGCCTGCGATGAGCAGTTCTTC. Encoded protein: CASSQDHGRACDEQFF.

The V and J genes are TRBV4-2 and TRBJ1-2; 7 bases agree with TRBD1. With 4 bases clipped from V and 3 bases from J, the junction kept 2 bases outside the gene matches. The germline gives CDR1 LGHNA, CDR2 YNFKEQ. This CDR3 is 13 amino acids long. The CDR3 region is CASSRGQDYGYTF. For the CDR3, the DNA is TGTGCCAGCAGCCGAGGACAGGACTATGGCTACACCTTC.

The chain has TRBV18 and TRBJ2-3, with D perhaps TRBD2 (5 bases). The V end was cut by 5 bases, the J end by 2 bases, with 11 bases between. Germline assignment: CDR1 KGHSH and CDR2 LQKENI. This CDR3 comprises 14 residues. CDR3 bases: TGTGCCAGCTCAGGGCGGGCCCCCACAGATACGCAGTATTTT. It specifies CASSGRAPTDTQYF.

V usage is TRBV5-1 and J usage is TRBJ2-5; TRBD2 agrees at 12 bases. The CDR3 loop spans 18 amino acids. Trimming removed 3 bases from V and 4 bases from J; junction bases left unmatched: 13. The germline V gene encodes CDR1 SGHRS and CDR2 YFSETQ. CDR3 DNA: TGCGCCAGCAGCTATCCTCACCGACTAGCGGGAGTGGTAGAGACCCAGTACTTC. Translated, it gives CASSYPHRLAGVVETQYF.

This sequence joins TRBV5-8 and TRBJ1-2, with D unresolved. Germline assignment: CDR1 SGHTS and CDR2 YDEGEE. The V and J ends lost 4 bases and 4 bases respectively, with 14 bases between them. This CDR3 region has 14 residues. Here the CDR3 reads CASSLREGSYGYTF. DNA for the CDR3: TGTGCCAGCAGCCTACGGGAGGGCTCCTATGGCTACACCTTC.

The rearrangement links TRBV6-5 to TRBJ1-1, with a tentative D call TRBD1 (6 bases). Trimming took 6 bases from V and 8 from J, leaving 22 bases between them. The V gene's germline CDR1 is MNHEY and CDR2 SVGAGI. The CDR3 totals 15 residues. The DNA for the CDR3 is TGTGCCAGCAGCCCCCATCCCGGGACACGGATCGAAGCTTTCTTT. As protein: CASSPHPGTRIEAFF.

The V call is TRBV5-6, the J call TRBJ2-7; 8 bases are shared with TRBD2. This CDR3 has 17 residues. Losses at the gene ends were 0 bases for V and 2 bases for J; bases not matched to a gene: 10. CDR1 and CDR2 (germline): SGHDT, YYEEEE. This CDR3 reads CASSLGMREERTYEQYF. For the CDR3, the DNA is TGTGCCAGCAGCTTGGGTATGCGGGAGGAGCGAACCTACGAGCAGTACTTC.

The genes are TRBV27 and TRBJ2-3; 9 positions agree with TRBD1. V trimming: 5 bases; J trimming: 5 bases; junction bases outside the gene matches: 8. The CDR3 contains 15 residues. Per the germline V gene, CDR1 is MNHEY and CDR2 is SMNVEV (reference sequence). Here the CDR3 DNA reads TGTGCCAGCAGTCTCCACAGGGGGCATAGAGATACGCAGTATTTT. Translating gives CASSLHRGHRDTQYF.

V and J are TRBV6-5 and TRBJ2-7, with 7 positions matching TRBD1. Trimming cost V 6 bases and J 2 bases; bases outside gene matches: 10. This CDR3 region has 15 residues. The germline CDR1 and CDR2 sequences are MNHEY and SVGAGI. This chain's CDR3 is CASRREGTAPYEQYF. CDR3 sequence (DNA): TGTGCCAGCAGGAGGGAAGGGACAGCTCCCTACGAGCAGTACTTC.

The chain carries TRBV21-1 and TRBJ2-1; the table's TRBD2 call for D was not verified on the DNA. TRBV21-1 is deemed a pseudogene. This CDR3 is 18 amino acids long. The CDR3: CASSTSPPTTSGSYEQFF. CDR3 nucleotide sequence: TGTGCCAGCAGCACCTCTCCCCCAACTACTAGCGGGAGCTATGAGCAGTTCTTC.

The J gene is TRBJ2-7, the V gene TRBV11-2; possible D gene TRBD2, 6 bases. Germline V gene sequence: CDR1 SGHAT, CDR2 FQNNGV. V gave up 3 bases and J gave up 0 bases, with 18 bases separating them. The CDR3 is made up of 17 amino acids. CDR3 sequence (DNA): TGTGCCAGCAGCTTGCCGAGACTAGGGCACGCCTCCTACGAGCAGTACTTC. Amino acids: CASSLPRLGHASYEQYF.

DNA for the CDR3: TGTGCCACCAGCAGAGGCTCAAGGGGGCGGGATAATGAAAAACTGTTTTTT. It codes for CATSRGSRGRDNEKLFF. The rearrangement uses TRBV15 and TRBJ1-4, with 7 bases matching TRBD1. Germline assignment: CDR1 LNHNV and CDR2 YYDKDF (reference sequence). The CDR3 extends over 17 amino acids. Trimming took 1 base from V and 4 from J; bases not matched to a gene: 9.

This clone was detected once. The chain uses TRBV7-3 and TRBJ2-1; 8 bases are a match to TRBD2. CDR1 and CDR2 (germline): SGHTA, FQGTGA. The V gene end was trimmed by 5 bases and the J gene end by 7 bases; junction bases not matched to a gene: 13. The CDR3 consists of 16 residues. The CDR3: CASSQGAGRARNEQFF. CDR3 coding DNA: TGTGCCAGCAGCCAAGGGGCCGGGAGGGCCCGAAATGAGCAGTTCTTC.

The J gene is TRBJ2-1, the V gene TRBV7-9; D unresolved. V was cut by 4 bases and J by 5 bases, with 9 bases left in between. Germline assignment: CDR1 SEHNR and CDR2 FQNEAQ (reference sequence). This CDR3 has 13 amino acids. The CDR3 region has the DNA TGTGCCAGCAGCTGTTACTGTAACAATGAGCAGTTCTTC. Translation gives CASSCYCNNEQFF. Together with reference TRBV7-9 and TRBJ2-1, the CDR3 gives the full variable domain: DTGVSQNPRHKITKRGQNVTFRCDPISEHNRLYWYRQTLGQGPEFLTYFQNEAQLEKSRLLSDRFSAERPKGSFSTLEIQRTEQGDSAMYLCASSCYCNNEQFFGPGTRLTVL.

The chain carries TRBV5-6 and TRBJ2-4; D gene unclear. The CDR3 runs 13 residues. Germline CDR1 and CDR2: SGHDT and YYEEEE. Trimming took off 1 base at V and 6 bases at J, with 8 bases between the two ends. The CDR3 region has the DNA TGTGCCAGCAGCTTGTGTAGAGGAAACATTCAGTACTTC. It yields the protein CASSLCRGNIQYF.

This sequence joins TRBV12-5 and TRBJ1-1; 7 nucleotides match TRBD1. The CDR3 has 18 residues. The germline V gene encodes CDR1 LGHNT and CDR2 FRNRAP. The J segment lost 1 base and the V segment lost 6 bases, leaving 17 bases of the junction unmatched. The CDR3 spells CASGLPRDSAPGNTEAFF. The CDR3 coding sequence is TGTGCTAGTGGCCTCCCTAGGGACAGCGCACCCGGGAACACTGAAGCTTTCTTT.

V usage is TRBV4-2 and J usage is TRBJ2-3, with TRBD2 matching 10 bases. Losses at the gene ends were 0 bases for V and 4 bases for J; bases not matched to a gene: 7. Germline CDR1 and CDR2: LGHNA and YNFKEQ. The CDR3 is 17 amino acids. Here the CDR3 reads CASSQEGGLAKPDTQYF. CDR3 in DNA: TGTGCCAGCAGCCAAGAGGGGGGACTAGCGAAACCAGATACGCAGTATTTT.

This chain links TRBV6-1 with TRBJ2-1; D ambiguous. Looked up from germline, CDR1 is MNHNS and CDR2 is SASEGT. The CDR3 extends over 16 amino acids. Trimming removed 1 base from V and 4 bases from J, with 14 bases in between. CDR3 in DNA: TGTGCCAGCAGTGAAGGGGCTGGCCGGCCTTACAATGAGCAGTTCTTC. The encoded protein is CASSEGAGRPYNEQFF.

This chain connects TRBV29-1 to TRBJ2-1; tentative D call: TRBD2 (5 bases). With 5 bases removed from V and 2 bases from J, the gap between germline ends came to 13 bases. CDR3 size: 14 residues. Germline lookup yields CDR1 SQVTM and CDR2 ANQGSEA. In nucleotides, the CDR3 is TGCAGCGTTTCGGCGGGCGGAACCTACAATGAGCAGTTCTTC. It translates to CSVSAGGTYNEQFF.

The chain combines TRBV5-1 with TRBJ2-1, with 13 bases that match TRBD2. Germline CDR1 and CDR2: SGHRS and YFSETQ. CDR3 length equals 16 residues. Germline trimming cut 2 bases from V and 6 bases from J; bases unmatched to any gene: 5. CDR3 DNA sequence: TGCGCCAGCAGCTTCGGACTAGCGGGGGTCGCCAATGAGCAGTTCTTC. Protein sequence: CASSFGLAGVANEQFF.

The CDR3: CASSPTGGPTYSNQPQHF. Written as DNA, the CDR3 is TGCGCCAGCAGCCCGACAGGGGGCCCTACGTATAGCAATCAGCCCCAGCATTTT. The chain carries TRBV4-1 and TRBJ1-5; TRBD1 matches 10 bases. This CDR3 is 18 amino acids long. The ends lost 4 bases at V and 0 bases at J; junction bases unmatched: 9. Germline assignment: CDR1 MGHRA and CDR2 YSYEKL.

This chain uses TRBV5-1 with TRBJ2-2; D is undetermined. The CDR3 runs to 18 residues. The germline gives CDR1 SGHRS, CDR2 YFSETQ. V was clipped by 4 bases and J by 2 bases, with 21 bases between them. The DNA for the CDR3 is TGCGCCAGCAGCCCTGGCGTCAGGATTACCCATAACACCGGGGAGCTGTTTTTT. As protein: CASSPGVRITHNTGELFF.

V and J are TRBV4-2 and TRBJ2-1; no firm D call. V dropped 1 base and J dropped 8 bases, with 3 bases sitting between them. CDR3 length equals 11 residues. Germline-derived CDR1 and CDR2 are LGHNA and YNFKEQ. The CDR3 spells CASSQAYEQFF. The CDR3, as DNA: TGTGCCAGCAGCCAAGCTTATGAGCAGTTCTTC.

This chain joins TRBV13 and TRBJ1-2; perhaps TRBD1 as D (5 bases). This CDR3 comprises 13 residues. The V end was cut by 3 bases, the J end by 6 bases, with 11 bases between. Germline V CDR1 and CDR2: PRHDT, FYEKMQ (reference sequence). The CDR3 region has the DNA TGTGCCAGCAGCTTGGGGGGAAGGGATGGCTACACCTTC. This translates into CASSLGGRDGYTF.

The gene calls are TRBV28 and TRBJ2-1; D is perhaps TRBD2 (6 bases). CDR1 MDHEN and CDR2 SYDVKM come from the germline V gene. Trimming left V 3 bases short and J 4 bases short, with 10 bases between. CDR3 length: 14 amino acids. The CDR3 DNA reads TGTGCCAGCAGTTTCGGCGGGGCTTACAATGAGCAGTTCTTC. This translates into CASSFGGAYNEQFF.

This clone has just a few counts. The chain recombines TRBV5-6 with TRBJ2-1; 12 bases map to TRBD1. Trimming removed 3 bases from V and 8 bases from J; junction bases left unmatched: 15. The CDR3 is made up of 18 amino acids. Per the germline V gene, CDR1 is SGHDT and CDR2 is YYEEEE. The CDR3 DNA follows: TGTGCCAGCAGCTGGGCGGTGGGGACAGGGGGCTATTCCGATGAGCAGTTCTTC. Residues: CASSWAVGTGGYSDEQFF.

The chain recombines TRBV6-5 with TRBJ2-7; TRBD2 matches at 12 bases. Germline V gene data show CDR1 as MNHEY and CDR2 as SVGAGI. J was trimmed by 2 bases and V by 2 bases; bases with no gene match: 4. The CDR3 consists of 16 residues. CDR3 in amino acids: CASSYPGLAGTYEQYF. CDR3 nucleotide sequence: TGTGCCAGCAGTTACCCGGGACTAGCGGGTACCTACGAGCAGTACTTC.